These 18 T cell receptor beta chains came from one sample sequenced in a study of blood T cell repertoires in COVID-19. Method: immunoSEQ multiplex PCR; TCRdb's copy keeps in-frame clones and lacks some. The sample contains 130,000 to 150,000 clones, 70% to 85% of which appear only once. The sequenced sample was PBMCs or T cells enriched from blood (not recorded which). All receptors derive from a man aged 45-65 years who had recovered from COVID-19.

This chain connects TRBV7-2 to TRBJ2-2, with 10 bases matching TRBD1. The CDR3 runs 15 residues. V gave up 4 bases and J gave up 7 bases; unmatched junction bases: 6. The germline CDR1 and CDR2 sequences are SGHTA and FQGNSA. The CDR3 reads CASSSTGGAGGELFF. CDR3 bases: TGTGCCAGCAGCTCGACAGGGGGCGCCGGCGGGGAGCTGTTTTTT.

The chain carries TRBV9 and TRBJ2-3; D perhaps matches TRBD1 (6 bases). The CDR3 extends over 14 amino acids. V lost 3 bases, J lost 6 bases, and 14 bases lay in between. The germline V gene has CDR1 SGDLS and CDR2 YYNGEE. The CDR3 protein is CASSALQGSDTQYF. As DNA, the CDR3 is TGTGCCAGCAGCGCGTTACAGGGTTCGGATACGCAGTATTTT.

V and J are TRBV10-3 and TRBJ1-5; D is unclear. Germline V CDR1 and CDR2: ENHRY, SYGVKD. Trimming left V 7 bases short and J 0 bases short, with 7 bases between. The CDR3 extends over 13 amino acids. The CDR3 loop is CAIKEDSNQPQHF. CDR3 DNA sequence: TGTGCCATCAAGGAGGATAGCAATCAGCCCCAGCATTTT.

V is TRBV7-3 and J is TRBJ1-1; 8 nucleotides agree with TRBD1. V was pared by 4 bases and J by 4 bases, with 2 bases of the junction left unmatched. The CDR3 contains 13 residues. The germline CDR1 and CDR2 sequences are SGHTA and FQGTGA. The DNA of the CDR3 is TGTGCCAGCAGCTCGGACAGGGTCACTGAAGCTTTCTTT. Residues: CASSSDRVTEAFF.

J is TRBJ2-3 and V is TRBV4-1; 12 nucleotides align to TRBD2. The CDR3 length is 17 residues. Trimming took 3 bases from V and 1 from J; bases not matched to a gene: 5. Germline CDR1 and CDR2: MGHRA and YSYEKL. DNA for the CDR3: TGCGCCAGCAGCCACCCGGGACTAGCGGGTCGCACAGATACGCAGTATTTT. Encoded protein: CASSHPGLAGRTDTQYF.

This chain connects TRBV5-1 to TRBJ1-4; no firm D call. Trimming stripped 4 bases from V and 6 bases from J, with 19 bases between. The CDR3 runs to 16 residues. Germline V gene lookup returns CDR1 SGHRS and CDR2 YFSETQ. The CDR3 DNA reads TGCGCCAGCAGCCTCTGGGAGCCCTCTTCCGATGAAAAACTGTTTTTT. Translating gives CASSLWEPSSDEKLFF.

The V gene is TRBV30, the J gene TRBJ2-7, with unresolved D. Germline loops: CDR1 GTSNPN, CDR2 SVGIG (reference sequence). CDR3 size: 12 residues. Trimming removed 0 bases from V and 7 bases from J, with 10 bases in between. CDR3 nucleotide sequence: TGTGCCTGGAGTGTACCCCCCAGGGAGCAGTACTTC. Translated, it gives CAWSVPPREQYF.

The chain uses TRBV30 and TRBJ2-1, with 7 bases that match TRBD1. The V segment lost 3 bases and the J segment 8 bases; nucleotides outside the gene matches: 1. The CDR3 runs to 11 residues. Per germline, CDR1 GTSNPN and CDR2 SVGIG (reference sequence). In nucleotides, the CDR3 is TGTGCCTGGAGCGACAGGGATGAGCAGTTCTTC. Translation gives CAWSDRDEQFF. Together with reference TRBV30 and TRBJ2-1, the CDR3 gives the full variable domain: SQTIHQWPATLVQPVGSPLSLECTVEGTSNPNLYWYRQAAGRGLQLLFYSVGIGQISSEVPQNLSASRPQDRQFILSSKKLLLSDSGFYLCAWSDRDEQFFGPGTRLTVL.

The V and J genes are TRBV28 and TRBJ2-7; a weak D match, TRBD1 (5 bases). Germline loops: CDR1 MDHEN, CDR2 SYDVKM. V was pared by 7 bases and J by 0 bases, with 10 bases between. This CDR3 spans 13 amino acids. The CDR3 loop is CASTPGRSYEQYF. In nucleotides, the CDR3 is TGTGCCAGCACCCCAGGGCGCTCCTACGAGCAGTACTTC.

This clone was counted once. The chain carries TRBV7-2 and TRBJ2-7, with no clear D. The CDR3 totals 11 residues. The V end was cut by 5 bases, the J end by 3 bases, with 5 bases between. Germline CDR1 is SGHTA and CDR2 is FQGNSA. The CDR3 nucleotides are TGTGCCAGCAGCGTTCTCTACGAGCAGTACTTC. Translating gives CASSVLYEQYF.

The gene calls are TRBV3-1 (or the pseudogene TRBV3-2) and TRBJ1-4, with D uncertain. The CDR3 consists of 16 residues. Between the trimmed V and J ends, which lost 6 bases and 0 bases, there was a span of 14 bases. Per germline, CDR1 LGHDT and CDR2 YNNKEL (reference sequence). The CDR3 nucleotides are TGTGCCAGCAGTCATCCCGGGTCCTCAACTAATGAAAAACTGTTTTTT. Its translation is CASSHPGSSTNEKLFF.

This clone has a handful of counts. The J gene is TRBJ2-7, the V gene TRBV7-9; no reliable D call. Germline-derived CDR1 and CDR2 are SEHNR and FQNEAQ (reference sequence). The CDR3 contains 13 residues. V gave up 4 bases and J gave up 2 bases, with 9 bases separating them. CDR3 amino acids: CASSSLAAYEQYF. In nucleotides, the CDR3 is TGTGCCAGCAGCTCCCTGGCAGCCTACGAGCAGTACTTC.

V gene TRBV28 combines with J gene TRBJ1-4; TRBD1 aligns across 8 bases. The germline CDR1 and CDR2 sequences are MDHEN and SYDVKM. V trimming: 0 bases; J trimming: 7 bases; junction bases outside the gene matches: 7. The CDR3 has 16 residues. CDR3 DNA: TGTGCCAGCAGTTTATGGGCAGGGGGCGCGGGTGAAAAACTGTTTTTT. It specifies CASSLWAGGAGEKLFF.

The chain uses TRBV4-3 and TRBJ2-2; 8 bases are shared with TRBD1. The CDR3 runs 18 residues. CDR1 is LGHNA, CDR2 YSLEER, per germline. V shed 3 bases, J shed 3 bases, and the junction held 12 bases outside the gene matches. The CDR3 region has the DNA TGCGCCAGCAGCCAGATAAGGACAGGGAAAGGGTACACCGGGGAGCTGTTTTTT. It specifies CASSQIRTGKGYTGELFF.

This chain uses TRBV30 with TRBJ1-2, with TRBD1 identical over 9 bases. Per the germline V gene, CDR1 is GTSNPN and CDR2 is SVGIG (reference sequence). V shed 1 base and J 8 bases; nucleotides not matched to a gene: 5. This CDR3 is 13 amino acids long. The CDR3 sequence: CAWSADRGGGYTF. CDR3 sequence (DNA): TGTGCCTGGAGTGCCGACAGGGGGGGCGGCTACACCTTC.

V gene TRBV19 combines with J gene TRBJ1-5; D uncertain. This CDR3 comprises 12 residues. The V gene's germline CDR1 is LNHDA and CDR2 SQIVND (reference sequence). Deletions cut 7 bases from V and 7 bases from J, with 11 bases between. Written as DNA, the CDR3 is TGTGCCAGTATAATCCGGGGACAGCCCCAGCATTTT. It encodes CASIIRGQPQHF. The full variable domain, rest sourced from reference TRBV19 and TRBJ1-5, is DGGITQSPKYLFRKEGQNVTLSCEQNLNHDAMYWYRQDPGQGLRLIYYSQIVNDFQKGDIAEGYSVSREKKESFPLTVTSAQKNPTAFYLCASIIRGQPQHFGDGTRLSIL.

CDR3 nucleotide sequence: TGTGCCAGCAGCTTAGATCCGCGGGACTACGAGCAGTACTTC. Protein: CASSLDPRDYEQYF. The J gene is TRBJ2-7, the V gene TRBV7-2, with D tentatively TRBD2 (6 bases). V lost 1 base, J lost 3 bases, and 10 bases lay in between. This CDR3 spans 14 amino acids. In germline, CDR1 is SGHTA, CDR2 FQGNSA.

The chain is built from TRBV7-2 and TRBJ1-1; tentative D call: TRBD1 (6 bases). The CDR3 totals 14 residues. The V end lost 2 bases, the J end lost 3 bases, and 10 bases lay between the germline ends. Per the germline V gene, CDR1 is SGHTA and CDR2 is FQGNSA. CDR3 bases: TGTGCCAGCAGCTTATATCAGGGGTACACTGAAGCTTTCTTT. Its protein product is CASSLYQGYTEAFF.